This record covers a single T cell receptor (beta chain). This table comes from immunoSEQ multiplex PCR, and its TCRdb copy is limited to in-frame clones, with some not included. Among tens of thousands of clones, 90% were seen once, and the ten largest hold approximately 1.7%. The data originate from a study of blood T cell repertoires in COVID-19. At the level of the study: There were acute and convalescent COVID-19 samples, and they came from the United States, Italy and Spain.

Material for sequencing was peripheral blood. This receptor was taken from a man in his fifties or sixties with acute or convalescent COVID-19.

DNA for the CDR3: TGCAGCGTGCCCGGTATTAGGTCGGGAGGAACGGGCTCCCCGTTCTTC. Its translation is CSVPGIRSGGTGSPFF. This chain connects TRBV29-1 to TRBJ2-1; 7 positions agree with TRBD2. The V gene's germline CDR1 is SQVTM and CDR2 ANQGSEA. The CDR3 loop spans 16 amino acids. V shed 6 bases, J shed 15 bases, and the junction held 26 bases outside the gene matches.